The T cell receptor beta chain under discussion was sequenced for a study of beta chain features in type 1 diabetes. Notes on the study in general: Type 1 diabetes patients showed a moderate but significant shortening of TCRB CDR3s in all four CD4+ subsets.

Germline V gene sequence: CDR1 LNHDA, CDR2 SQIVND (reference sequence). Trimming took 7 bases from V and 7 from J; bases not matched to a gene: 7. The CDR3 extends over 13 amino acids. As regards this clone: Its specificity is unknown.

Expressed TCRB transcripts were sequenced, since all the RNA that had been isolated was reverse transcribed. Some clones are missing from TCRdb's copy, which holds only in-frame ones; the method was immunoSEQ multiplex PCR. This sample carries over 600,000 clones, about an eighth of them seen once, and the ten largest clones take about 0.11%. The sample consisted of naive CD4+ T cells from blood. This chain connects TRBV19 to TRBJ1-2; 9 positions agree with TRBD1. The receptor was isolated from a man aged 25 to 40 with type 1 diabetes. The CDR3 loop reads CASTMGQGSGYTF. CDR3 nucleotides: TGTGCCAGTACCATGGGACAGGGCAGTGGCTACACCTTC.